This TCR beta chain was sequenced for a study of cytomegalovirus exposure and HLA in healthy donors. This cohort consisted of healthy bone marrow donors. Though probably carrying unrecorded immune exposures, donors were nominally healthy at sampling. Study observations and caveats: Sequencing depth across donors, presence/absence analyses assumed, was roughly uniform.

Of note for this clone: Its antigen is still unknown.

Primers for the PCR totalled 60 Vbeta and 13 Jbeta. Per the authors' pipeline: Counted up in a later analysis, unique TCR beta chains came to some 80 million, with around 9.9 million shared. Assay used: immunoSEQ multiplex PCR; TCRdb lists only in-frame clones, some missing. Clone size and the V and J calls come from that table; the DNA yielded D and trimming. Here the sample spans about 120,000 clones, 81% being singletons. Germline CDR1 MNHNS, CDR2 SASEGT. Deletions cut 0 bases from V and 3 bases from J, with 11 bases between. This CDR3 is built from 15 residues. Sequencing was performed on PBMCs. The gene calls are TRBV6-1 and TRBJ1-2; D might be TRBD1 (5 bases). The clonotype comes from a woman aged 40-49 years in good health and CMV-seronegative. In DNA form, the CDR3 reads TGTGCCAGCAGTGAAGCGTACGACAGATACTATGGCTACACCTTC. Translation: CASSEAYDRYYGYTF.